A single sample is the source of the 23 T cell receptor beta chains below, sequenced in a study of T cell changes during pregnancy in multiple sclerosis. Sequencing used immunoSEQ multiplex PCR; TCRdb keeps in-frame clones, though not all of them. The data hold some 40,000 clones, with 94% observed a single time. The sample in question was CD4+ T cells from peripheral blood mononuclear cells, obtained in the second trimester of pregnancy. All receptors derive from a female donor with multiple sclerosis, enrolled in a pregnancy study.

J is TRBJ2-5 and V is TRBV7-6; D unclear. Trimming removed 5 bases at V and 0 bases at J, with 7 bases between. This CDR3 has 13 amino acids. Germline loops: CDR1 SGHVS, CDR2 FNYEAQ. CDR3 nucleotide sequence: TGTGCCAGCAGCAACAGAAACCAAGAGACCCAGTACTTC. As protein: CASSNRNQETQYF.

This chain links TRBV18 with TRBJ2-5; 8 bases are shared with TRBD2. The CDR3 has 16 residues. In germline, CDR1 is KGHSH, CDR2 LQKENI. The V and J ends lost 0 bases and 4 bases, in that order; junction bases with no gene match: 7. The CDR3 loop reads CASSPPDGLAGETQYF. In nucleotides, the CDR3 is TGTGCCAGCTCACCACCGGACGGACTAGCAGGAGAGACCCAGTACTTC.

The chain recombines TRBV27 with TRBJ1-6; the match to TRBD1 covers 8 bases. The V segment lost 4 bases and the J segment 10 bases; nucleotides outside the gene matches: 6. The germline gives CDR1 MNHEY, CDR2 SMNVEV (reference sequence). The CDR3 is 14 residues long. CDR3 sequence: CASSSRTGQSPLHF. The CDR3 DNA follows: TGTGCCAGCAGTTCCCGGACAGGGCAGTCACCCCTCCACTTT.

The rearrangement uses TRBV9 and TRBJ2-1; 8 nucleotides align to TRBD2. Germline CDR1 is SGDLS and CDR2 is YYNGEE. V gave up 4 bases and J gave up 1 base; unmatched junction bases: 10. There are 17 residues in the CDR3. In DNA, the CDR3 is TGTGCCAGCAGCCCCGAAGCGGGGGTCCTATCCTACAATGAGCAGTTCTTC. Residues: CASSPEAGVLSYNEQFF.

This clone was picked up one time. The DNA of the CDR3 is TGTGCCAGCAGTTTAGGGGCCGCAGCCGTCACCGAAGCTTTCTTT. It translates to CASSLGAAAVTEAFF. The chain combines TRBV27 with TRBJ1-1, with D tentatively TRBD1 (5 bases). Germline lookup yields CDR1 MNHEY and CDR2 SMNVEV (reference sequence). The CDR3 extends over 15 amino acids. Between the trimmed V and J ends, which lost 2 bases and 8 bases, there was a span of 18 bases.

This chain uses TRBV19 with TRBJ2-1; the match to TRBD1 covers 7 bases. The CDR3 length is 15 residues. The V gene end was trimmed by 4 bases and the J gene end by 5 bases; junction bases not matched to a gene: 8. The V gene's germline CDR1 is LNHDA and CDR2 SQIVND (reference sequence). The CDR3 is CASSRRGQENNEQFF. In DNA, the CDR3 is TGTGCCAGTAGTAGGAGAGGACAGGAAAACAATGAGCAGTTCTTC.

The J gene is TRBJ2-3, the V gene TRBV6-6; D remains ambiguous. V lost 4 bases and J 6 bases, leaving 5 bases between the germline ends. CDR1 MNHNY and CDR2 SVGAGI come from the germline V gene (reference sequence). The CDR3 consists of 11 residues. The CDR3 region is CASSFQDTQYF. For the CDR3, the DNA is TGTGCCAGCAGTTTTCAGGATACGCAGTATTTT.

This chain joins TRBV10-2 and TRBJ2-3; D is perhaps TRBD1 (6 bases). Per germline, CDR1 WSHSY and CDR2 SAAADI. V was cut by 4 bases and J by 4 bases, with 15 bases left in between. CDR3 length: 15 amino acids. The CDR3 loop reads CASSGGQNEADTQYF. The CDR3 coding sequence is TGCGCCAGCAGTGGGGGGCAAAATGAAGCAGATACGCAGTATTTT.

V usage is TRBV7-2 and J usage is TRBJ2-1, with TRBD2 matching over 7 bases. Germline lookup yields CDR1 SGHTA and CDR2 FQGNSA. J lost 2 bases, V lost 3 bases, and 13 bases had no gene match. The CDR3 sequence is 18 residues long. CDR3 DNA sequence: TGTGCCAGCAGCTTGGACGGGGCTGGGGGGAGGGCCTACAATGAGCAGTTCTTC. It is translated as CASSLDGAGGRAYNEQFF.

The genes are TRBV6-5 and TRBJ2-5; D is undetermined. The CDR3 covers 12 residues. Between the trimmed V and J ends, which lost 0 bases and 4 bases, there was a span of 3 bases. Germline values: CDR1 MNHEY, CDR2 SVGAGI. DNA of the CDR3: TGTGCCAGCAGTTACTCCGGAGAGACCCAGTACTTC. The encoded protein is CASSYSGETQYF.

J is TRBJ2-1 and V is TRBV2, with D possibly TRBD2 on 7 matching bases. The germline V gene encodes CDR1 SNHLY and CDR2 FYNNEI. Trimming stripped 6 bases from V and 4 bases from J, with 19 bases between. The CDR3 is made up of 16 amino acids. CDR3 protein: CASRGLTSRGYNEQFF. The CDR3 DNA follows: TGTGCCAGCAGGGGCCTGACTAGCAGGGGATACAATGAGCAGTTCTTC.

In its sample, this clone was seen once. This sequence joins TRBV28 and TRBJ1-5; 7 bases match TRBD1. The CDR3 consists of 13 residues. The germline gives CDR1 MDHEN, CDR2 SYDVKM. The trim removed 11 bases at V and 2 bases at J, leaving 6 bases unmatched. The CDR3 DNA reads as TGTGCCGGAAGTGGGACAGGCAATCAGCCCCAGCATTTT. Residues: CAGSGTGNQPQHF.

The CDR3 loop reads CASFRQGQIYEQYF. CDR3 bases: TGTGCCAGCTTCCGGCAGGGACAGATTTACGAGCAGTACTTC. The chain is built from TRBV6-1 and TRBJ2-7, with 7 bases lining up with TRBD1. Trimming took 8 bases from V and 4 from J; bases not matched to a gene: 11. Germline assignment: CDR1 MNHNS and CDR2 SASEGT. This CDR3 contains 14 residues.

The genes are TRBV5-1 and TRBJ2-5; D might be TRBD1 (5 bases). V lost 0 bases and J lost 3, with 6 bases in between. Germline CDR1 SGHRS, CDR2 YFSETQ. The CDR3 sequence is 13 residues long. Here the CDR3 DNA reads TGCGCCAGCAGCTTGGAGACAGAAGAGACCCAGTACTTC. Amino acid sequence: CASSLETEETQYF.

This chain connects TRBV27 to TRBJ2-7; D perhaps matches TRBD2 (5 bases). Germline V gene sequence: CDR1 MNHEY, CDR2 SMNVEV (reference sequence). V lost 4 bases and J 7 bases, leaving 14 bases between the germline ends. CDR3 length: 13 residues. The CDR3 DNA reads TGTGCCAGCAGTTATGCCGCGGGTGGGGAGCAGTACTTC. Translating gives CASSYAAGGEQYF.

The rearrangement uses TRBV28 and TRBJ1-5, with D possibly matching TRBD1 (6 bases). This CDR3 has 16 residues. V gave up 3 bases and J gave up 7 bases, with 19 bases separating them. Germline loops: CDR1 MDHEN, CDR2 SYDVKM. The CDR3 DNA reads TGTGCCAGCAGTTTTCTATTAAGGGGGTTGGTGCAGCCCCAGCATTTT. It yields the protein CASSFLLRGLVQPQHF.

CDR3 residues: CASSQNRGSAEKLFF. The CDR3 bases are TGTGCCAGCTCACAGAACAGGGGAAGTGCTGAAAAACTGTTTTTT. The chain employs TRBV18 and TRBJ1-4; 7 positions agree with TRBD1. The CDR3 loop spans 15 amino acids. The J segment lost 7 bases and the V segment lost 4 bases, leaving 9 bases of the junction unmatched. CDR1 KGHSH and CDR2 LQKENI come from the germline V gene. Complete variable domain (other parts from reference TRBV18 and TRBJ1-4): NAGVMQNPRHLVRRRGQEARLRCSPMKGHSHVYWYRQLPEEGLKFMVYLQKENIIDESGMPKERFSAEFPKEGPSILRIQQVVRGDSAAYFCASSQNRGSAEKLFFGSGTQLSVL.

The CDR3 DNA reads as TGCGCCAGCAGCCCGGGACAGCTGATAAACTATGGCTACACCTTC. This encodes CASSPGQLINYGYTF. The chain carries TRBV5-1 and TRBJ1-2; 7 nucleotides line up with TRBD1. Germline lookup yields CDR1 SGHRS and CDR2 YFSETQ. The CDR3 loop spans 15 amino acids. V dropped 4 bases and J dropped 2; count of bases not matched to a gene: 8. Supplemented by reference TRBV5-1 and TRBJ1-2, the full variable domain reads KAGVTQTPRYLIKTRGQQVTLSCSPISGHRSVSWYQQTPGQGLQFLFEYFSETQRNKGNFPGRFSGRQFSNSRSEMNVSTLELGDSALYLCASSPGQLINYGYTFGSGTRLTVV.

This chain connects TRBV6-5 to TRBJ2-2, with D unclear. The CDR3 is made up of 14 amino acids. Germline CDR1 and CDR2: MNHEY and SVGAGI. V was cut by 7 bases and J by 3 bases, with 12 bases left in between. Written as DNA, the CDR3 is TGTGCCAGCAAACGAACTCGGGACACCGGGGAGCTGTTTTTT. As protein: CASKRTRDTGELFF.

This chain connects TRBV18 to TRBJ1-1; TRBD1 aligns across 9 bases. J lost 4 bases, V lost 6 bases, and 12 bases had no gene match. CDR3 size: 16 residues. The V gene's germline CDR1 is KGHSH and CDR2 LQKENI. Here the CDR3 DNA reads TGTGCCAGCTCGCCGAACAGGGGGCGGGCGGTCACTGAAGCTTTCTTT. It is translated as CASSPNRGRAVTEAFF.

This clone was seen a single time. This sequence joins TRBV9 and TRBJ2-2; 11 nucleotides match TRBD2. The ends lost 4 bases at V and 4 bases at J; junction bases unmatched: 12. This CDR3 contains 18 residues. Germline V gene sequence: CDR1 SGDLS, CDR2 YYNGEE. The CDR3 DNA reads as TGTGCCAGCAGCCCCCGACTAGCGGGGCCCACGGGCACCGGGGAGCTGTTTTTT. Translating gives CASSPRLAGPTGTGELFF.

The V and J genes are TRBV6-9 and TRBJ2-3, with unresolved D. V lost 3 bases, J lost 5 bases, and 3 bases lay in between. The CDR3 covers 11 residues. Germline lookup yields CDR1 MNHGY and CDR2 SVAAGI. CDR3 DNA: TGTGCCAGCAGTTACGTAGATACGCAGTATTTT. Encoded protein: CASSYVDTQYF.

The chain links TRBV19 to TRBJ1-2; D is perhaps TRBD1 (5 bases). The CDR3 covers 14 residues. V was pared by 8 bases and J by 0 bases, with 13 bases between. Germline V gene data show CDR1 as LNHDA and CDR2 as SQIVND (reference sequence). CDR3 DNA sequence: TGTGCCAGTGCCAGGGCTACAGCTAACTATGGCTACACCTTC. This translates into CASARATANYGYTF.